This T cell receptor (beta chain) was found in a study of cytomegalovirus exposure and HLA in healthy donors. Turning to the study itself: Around 180 million T cells yielded fewer than 120 million unique TCR beta sequences in earlier analysis.

Study conclusions and caveats: In an earlier analysis, productive rearrangement rates for most beta V segments clustered near 90% or 30%.

Among the donors, all were healthy bone marrow donors. The PCR made use of 60 Vbeta and 13 Jbeta primers. The data were produced by immunoSEQ multiplex PCR, yet TCRdb's version contains in-frame clones alone and is incomplete. Here the sample spans around 160,000 clones, roughly four fifths being singletons. Details on this clone: Antigen specificity is unknown.

This CDR3 spans 16 amino acids. Germline assignment: CDR1 SGHDT and CDR2 YYEEEE. Trimming took 1 base from V and 6 from J, leaving 19 bases between them. V and J are TRBV5-6 and TRBJ1-2; a possible D gene is TRBD1 (5 bases). The source material was PBMCs. The sequence came from a man over 45 in good health and CMV-seropositive. The CDR3 loop reads CASSLMWSGGWHGYTF. The CDR3 DNA sequence: TGTGCCAGCAGCTTGATGTGGTCGGGGGGATGGCATGGCTACACCTTC.